This T cell receptor (beta chain) was captured in a study of blood T cell repertoires in COVID-19. The V and J ends lost 7 bases and 5 bases, in that order; junction bases with no gene match: 11. Per germline, CDR1 LNHDA and CDR2 SQIVND (reference sequence). CDR3 size: 16 residues. Produced via immunoSEQ multiplex PCR; TCRdb's table is partial and in-frame only. This table has about 6,400 clones, around 84% appearing once. This clonotype was sampled from a human donor with active COVID-19. The donor label of this sample is uncertain. Sequencing was done on a sample of peripheral blood. This chain links TRBV19 with TRBJ1-6; 7 bases agree with TRBD1. CDR3 region: CASTGLTGSHNSPLHF. The CDR3 bases are TGTGCCAGTACGGGTTTGACAGGGAGTCATAATTCACCCCTCCACTTT. The full variable domain, completed using reference TRBV19 and TRBJ1-6, is DGGITQSPKYLFRKEGQNVTLSCEQNLNHDAMYWYRQDPGQGLRLIYYSQIVNDFQKGDIAEGYSVSREKKESFPLTVTSAQKNPTAFYLCASTGLTGSHNSPLHFGNGTRLTVT.